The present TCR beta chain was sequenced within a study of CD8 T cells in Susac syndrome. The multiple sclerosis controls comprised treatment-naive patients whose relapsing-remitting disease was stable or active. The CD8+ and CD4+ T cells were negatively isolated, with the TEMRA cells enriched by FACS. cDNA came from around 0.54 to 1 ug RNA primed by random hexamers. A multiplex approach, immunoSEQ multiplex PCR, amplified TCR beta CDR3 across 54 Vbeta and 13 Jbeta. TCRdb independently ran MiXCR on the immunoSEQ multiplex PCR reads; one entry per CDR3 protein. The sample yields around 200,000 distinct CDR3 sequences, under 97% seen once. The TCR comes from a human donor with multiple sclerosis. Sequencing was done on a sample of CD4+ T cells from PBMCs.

CDR3 loop: CACLTGGARNTGELFF. The CDR3 region has the DNA TGTGCCTGTCTTACGGGGGGGGCCCGGAACACCGGGGAGCTGTTTTTT. The chain couples TRBV30 to TRBJ2-2; 8 bases are a match to TRBD2. CDR1 GTSNPN and CDR2 SVGIG come from the germline V gene (reference sequence). The junction had 10 bases not matched to a gene; V was cut back by 6 bases and J by 1 base. This CDR3 is 16 amino acids long. The entire variable domain, with the rest obtained from reference TRBV30 and TRBJ2-2, is as follows: SQTIHQWPATLVQPVGSPLSLECTVEGTSNPNLYWYRQAAGRGLQLLFYSVGIGQISSEVPQNLSASRPQDRQFILSSKKLLLSDSGFYLCACLTGGARNTGELFFGEGSRLTVL.